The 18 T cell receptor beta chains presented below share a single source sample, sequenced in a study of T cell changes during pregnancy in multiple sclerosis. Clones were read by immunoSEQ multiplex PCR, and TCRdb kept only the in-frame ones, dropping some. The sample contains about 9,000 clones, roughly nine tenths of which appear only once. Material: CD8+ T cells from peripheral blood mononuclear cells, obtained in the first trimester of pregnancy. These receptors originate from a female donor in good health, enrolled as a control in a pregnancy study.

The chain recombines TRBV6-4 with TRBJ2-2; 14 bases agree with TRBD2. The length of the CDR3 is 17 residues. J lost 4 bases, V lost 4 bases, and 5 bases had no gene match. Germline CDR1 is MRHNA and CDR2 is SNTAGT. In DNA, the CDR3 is TGTGCCAGCAGTGCGACTAGCGGGGGGGCCGCCACCGGGGAGCTGTTTTTT. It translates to CASSATSGGAATGELFF.

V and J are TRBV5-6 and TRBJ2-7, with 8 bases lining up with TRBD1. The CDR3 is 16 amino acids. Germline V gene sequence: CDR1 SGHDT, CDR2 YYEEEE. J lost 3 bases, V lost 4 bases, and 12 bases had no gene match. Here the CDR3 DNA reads TGTGCCAGCAGCCCGATAACCGGGACAGGCCTCTACGAGCAGTACTTC. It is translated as CASSPITGTGLYEQYF.

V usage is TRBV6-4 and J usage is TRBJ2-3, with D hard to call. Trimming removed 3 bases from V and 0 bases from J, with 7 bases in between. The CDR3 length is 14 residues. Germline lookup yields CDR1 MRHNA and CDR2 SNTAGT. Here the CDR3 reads CASSEGESTDTQYF. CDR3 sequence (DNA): TGTGCCAGCAGTGAGGGCGAGAGCACAGATACGCAGTATTTT.

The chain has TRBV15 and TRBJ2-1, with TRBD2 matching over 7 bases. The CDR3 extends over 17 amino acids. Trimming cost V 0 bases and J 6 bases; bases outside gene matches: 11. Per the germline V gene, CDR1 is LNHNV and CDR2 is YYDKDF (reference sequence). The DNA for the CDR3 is TGTGCCACCAGCAGAGATCGGGGCGGGAGAGGATTCAATGAGCAGTTCTTC. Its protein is CATSRDRGGRGFNEQFF.

DNA of the CDR3: TGTGCCAGCAGCCCTCGGGGGAGAAATGAAAAACTGTTTTTT. This gives the protein CASSPRGRNEKLFF. This chain links TRBV7-6 with TRBJ1-4, with D maybe TRBD1 (5 bases). From germline, CDR1 is SGHVS and CDR2 FNYEAQ. The CDR3 length is 14 residues. V lost 5 bases and J lost 5, with 12 bases in between.

The CDR3 DNA reads TGTGCCTCTTTCGAAATTTTCGATACAGAATCGCCCATTAACTATGGCTACACCTTC. Translated, it gives CASFEIFDTESPINYGYTF. The gene calls are TRBV30 and TRBJ1-2; D gene uncertain. Between the trimmed V and J ends, which lost 7 bases and 1 base, there was a span of 31 bases. CDR1 GTSNPN and CDR2 SVGIG come from the germline V gene (reference sequence). The CDR3 sequence is 19 residues long.

CDR3 sequence (DNA): TGTGCCAGCAGTTACTCGCCAGGGAGCAATCAGCCCCAGCATTTT. Translating gives CASSYSPGSNQPQHF. The rearrangement links TRBV6-5 to TRBJ1-5; a weak D match, TRBD1 (5 bases). This CDR3 has 15 residues. Deletions cut 0 bases from V and 1 base from J, with 7 bases between. The germline V gene encodes CDR1 MNHEY and CDR2 SVGAGI.

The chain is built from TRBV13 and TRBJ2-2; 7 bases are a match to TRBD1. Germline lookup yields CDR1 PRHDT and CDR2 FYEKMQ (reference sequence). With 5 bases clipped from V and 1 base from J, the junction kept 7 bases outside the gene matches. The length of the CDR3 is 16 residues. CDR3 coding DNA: TGTGCCAGCAGCCCAAGGGGGCCTATGAACACCGGGGAGCTGTTTTTT. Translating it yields CASSPRGPMNTGELFF. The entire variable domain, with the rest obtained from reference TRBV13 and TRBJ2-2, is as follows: AAGVIQSPRHLIKEKRETATLKCYPIPRHDTVYWYQQGPGQDPQFLISFYEKMQSDKGSIPDRFSAQQFSDYHSELNMSSLELGDSALYFCASSPRGPMNTGELFFGEGSRLTVL.

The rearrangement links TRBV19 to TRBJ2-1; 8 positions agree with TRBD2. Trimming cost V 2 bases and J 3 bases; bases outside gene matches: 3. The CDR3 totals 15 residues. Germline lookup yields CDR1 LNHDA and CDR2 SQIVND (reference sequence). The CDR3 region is CASSITLAVYNEQFF. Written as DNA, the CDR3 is TGTGCCAGTAGTATAACACTAGCGGTCTACAATGAGCAGTTCTTC.

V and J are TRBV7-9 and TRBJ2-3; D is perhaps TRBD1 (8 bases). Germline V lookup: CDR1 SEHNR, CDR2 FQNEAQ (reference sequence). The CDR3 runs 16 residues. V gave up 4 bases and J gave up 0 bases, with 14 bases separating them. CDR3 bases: TGTGCCAGCAGCTACCCACAGGGGGGGAGCACAGATACGCAGTATTTT. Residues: CASSYPQGGSTDTQYF.

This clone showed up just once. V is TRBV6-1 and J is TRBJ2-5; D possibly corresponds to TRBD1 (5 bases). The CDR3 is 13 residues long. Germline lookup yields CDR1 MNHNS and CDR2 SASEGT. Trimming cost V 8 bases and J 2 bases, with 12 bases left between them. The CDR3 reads CASGSQAQETQYF. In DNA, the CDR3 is TGTGCCAGCGGTTCACAGGCACAAGAGACCCAGTACTTC.

In DNA, the CDR3 is TGCGCCAGCAGCCACGGGGAGGGGTTTGGGACTGAAGCTTTCTTT. Protein product: CASSHGEGFGTEAFF. V and J are TRBV4-1 and TRBJ1-1, with a possible D match to TRBD1 (5 bases). The V end lost 3 bases, the J end lost 5 bases, and 16 bases lay between the germline ends. This CDR3 spans 15 amino acids. Germline CDR1 and CDR2: MGHRA and YSYEKL.

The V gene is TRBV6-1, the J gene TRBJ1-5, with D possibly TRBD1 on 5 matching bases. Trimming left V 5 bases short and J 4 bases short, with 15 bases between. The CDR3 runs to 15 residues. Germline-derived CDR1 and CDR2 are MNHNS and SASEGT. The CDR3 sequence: CASSSNMGGNQPQHF. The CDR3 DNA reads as TGTGCCAGCAGTTCTAACATGGGGGGAAATCAGCCCCAGCATTTT.

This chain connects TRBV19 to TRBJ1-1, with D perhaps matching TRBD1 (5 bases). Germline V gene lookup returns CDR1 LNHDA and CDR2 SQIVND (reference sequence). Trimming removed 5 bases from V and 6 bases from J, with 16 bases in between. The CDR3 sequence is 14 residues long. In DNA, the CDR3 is TGTGCCAGTAGTCCGAACCCCGGGGGTGCTGAAGCTTTCTTT. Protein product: CASSPNPGGAEAFF. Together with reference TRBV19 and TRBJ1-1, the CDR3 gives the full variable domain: DGGITQSPKYLFRKEGQNVTLSCEQNLNHDAMYWYRQDPGQGLRLIYYSQIVNDFQKGDIAEGYSVSREKKESFPLTVTSAQKNPTAFYLCASSPNPGGAEAFFGQGTRLTVV.

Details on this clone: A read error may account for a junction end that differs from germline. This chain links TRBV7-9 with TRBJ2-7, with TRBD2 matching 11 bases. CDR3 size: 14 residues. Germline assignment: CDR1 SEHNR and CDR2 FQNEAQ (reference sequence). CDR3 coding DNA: TGTGCCAGCAGCCTAGCGGGAGGATACTACGAGCAGTACTTC. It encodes CASSLAGGYYEQYF.

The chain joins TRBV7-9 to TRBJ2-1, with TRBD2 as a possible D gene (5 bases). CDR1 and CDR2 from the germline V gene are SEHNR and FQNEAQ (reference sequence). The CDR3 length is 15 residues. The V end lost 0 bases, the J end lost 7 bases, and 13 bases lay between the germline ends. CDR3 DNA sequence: TGTGCCAGCAGCTTAGCTTGGACTGCAGATAATGAGCAGTTCTTC. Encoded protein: CASSLAWTADNEQFF.

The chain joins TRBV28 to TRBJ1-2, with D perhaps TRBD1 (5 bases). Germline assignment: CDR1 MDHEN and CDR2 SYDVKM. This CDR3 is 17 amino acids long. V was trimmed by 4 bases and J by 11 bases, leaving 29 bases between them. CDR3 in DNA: TGTGCCAGCAGTTCCTACCTACTGGACATCGCCAGCGAAGGATACACCTTC. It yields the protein CASSSYLLDIASEGYTF.

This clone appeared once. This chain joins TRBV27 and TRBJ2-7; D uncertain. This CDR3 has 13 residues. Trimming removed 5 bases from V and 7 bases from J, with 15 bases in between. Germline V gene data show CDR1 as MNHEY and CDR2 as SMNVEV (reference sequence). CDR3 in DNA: TGTGCCAGCAGTCCCTCCTCCCCCAGGGAGCAGTACTTC. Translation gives CASSPSSPREQYF.